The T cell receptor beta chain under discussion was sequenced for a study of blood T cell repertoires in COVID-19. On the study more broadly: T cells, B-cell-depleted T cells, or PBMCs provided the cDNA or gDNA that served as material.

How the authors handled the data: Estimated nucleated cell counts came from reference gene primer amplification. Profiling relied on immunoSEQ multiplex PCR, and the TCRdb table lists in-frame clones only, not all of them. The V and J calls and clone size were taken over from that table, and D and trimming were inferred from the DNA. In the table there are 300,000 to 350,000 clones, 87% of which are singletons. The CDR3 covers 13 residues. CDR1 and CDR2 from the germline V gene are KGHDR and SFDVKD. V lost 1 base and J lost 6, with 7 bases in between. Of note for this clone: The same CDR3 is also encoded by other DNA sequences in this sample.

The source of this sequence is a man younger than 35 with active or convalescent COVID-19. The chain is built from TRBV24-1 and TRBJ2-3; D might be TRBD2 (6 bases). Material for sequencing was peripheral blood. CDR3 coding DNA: TGTGCCACCAGTGATTTACGGGGGGATACGCAGTATTTT. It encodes CATSDLRGDTQYF.